This entry concerns a single T cell receptor beta chain. This clone occurred a few times. Its specific antigen is unknown. No qualities accompany the bases; no much larger clone lies one base away. These data belong to a study of CXCR4 blockade with PD-1 therapy in pancreatic cancer (dated by TCRdb to about 2019). Context from the whole study: The study analyzed resected pancreatic ductal adenocarcinoma using multiplex immunohistochemistry and TCRbeta immunosequencing, along with ex vivo slice culture to test PD-1 and CXCR4 blockade. To look at intratumoral heterogeneity, the researchers TCR-sequenced two geographically distinct regions from each of roughly six tumors. Overall study outcomes, separate from this receptor: Because only TCRbeta chains were sequenced, true antigen-specificity overlap of convergent dominant clones was left unconfirmed pending paired alpha-beta single-cell sequencing. Although tumors showed clonal expansion, with a mean productive clonality of roughly 0.14 compared with over 0.045 in healthy blood, clonality was not correlated with survival. The frequency of each amino acid clone correlated strongly with the number of distinct nucleotide rearrangements encoding that clone, suggesting convergent selection driven by common tumor antigens.

The immunoSEQ Assay at Adaptive Biotechnologies was used to immunosequence TCRbeta CDR3 regions from the extracted DNA. In the source study's methods: To measure the absolute abundance of each unique TCRbeta CDR3, the sequences were collapsed and filtered. Clonality was calculated as 1 minus Pielou's evenness, using only productive in-frame rearrangements. Regional overlap tracked the top 100 nucleotide rearrangements across paired samples, with Morisita index comparing paired versus unrelated samples. The immunoSEQ Rearrangement Details tool was used to assess convergence of nucleotide rearrangements onto identical amino acid sequences. In its TCRdb copy, this immuneACCESS table keeps in-frame sequences only and misses some clones. Where compared with another copy, unresolved V genes explain less than half of these, and the others have no known cause. The V and J calls and the clone size are those of that table, but D and trimming were determined from the DNA. The sample includes over 15,000 clones, with around 72% observed a single time. The ten largest clones capture roughly 6% of the sample.

The archived tumor blocks came from patients who had not received neoadjuvant therapy before resection. For the preserved-tissue arm, the study drew on about 32 surgical resection samples taken from some 25 pancreatic ductal adenocarcinoma patients who had not been treated previously. DNA for the resection arm was extracted from ten 5-micron curls of FFPE tumor cut next to the multiplex immunohistochemistry slide. Per the germline V gene (reference sequence), GTSNPN is the CDR1 and SVGIG is the CDR2. Trimming costs V 2 bases and J 5 bases, and their ends lie 12 bases apart. From cysteine to phenylalanine, the CDR3 is 13 amino acids long. The read is trimmed to its CDR3 DNA, 39 bases read in frame from base 1.

The chain was built from TRBV30 and TRBJ2-5; the D gene is perhaps TRBD2, on 7 matching bases. The sample was tumor tissue. The receptor's source is a human donor with pancreatic ductal adenocarcinoma. The sequence in DNA is TGTGCCTGGAGTACACGGGGGGCTGAGACCCAGTACTTC. This gives the protein CAWSTRGAETQYF. The full variable domain, with segments outside the CDR3 supplied by the reference TRBV30 and TRBJ2-5 proteins, appears as SQTIHQWPATLVQPVGSPLSLECTVEGTSNPNLYWYRQAAGRGLQLLFYSVGIGQISSEVPQNLSASRPQDRQFILSSKKLLLSDSGFYLCAWSTRGAETQYFGPGTRLLVL.